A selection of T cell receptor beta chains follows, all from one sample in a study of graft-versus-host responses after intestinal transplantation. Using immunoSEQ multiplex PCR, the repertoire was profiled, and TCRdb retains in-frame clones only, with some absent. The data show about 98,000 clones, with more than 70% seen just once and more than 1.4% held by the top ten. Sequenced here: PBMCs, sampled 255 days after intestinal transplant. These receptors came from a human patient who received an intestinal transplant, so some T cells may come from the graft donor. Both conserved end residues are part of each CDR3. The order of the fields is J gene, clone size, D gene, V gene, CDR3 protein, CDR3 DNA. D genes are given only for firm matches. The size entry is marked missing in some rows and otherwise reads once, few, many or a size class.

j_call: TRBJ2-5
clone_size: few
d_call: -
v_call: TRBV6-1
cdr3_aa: CASSEGPGQETQYF
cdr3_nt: TGTGCCAGCAGTGAGGGTCCGGGCCAAGAGACCCAGTACTTC

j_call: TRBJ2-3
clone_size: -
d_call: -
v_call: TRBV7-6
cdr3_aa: CASSLVHPPGTDTQYF
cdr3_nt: TGTGCCAGCAGCCTAGTCCACCCCCCTGGTACAGATACGCAGTATTTT

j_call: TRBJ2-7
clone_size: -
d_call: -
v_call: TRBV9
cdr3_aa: CASSVGDRWGDEQYF
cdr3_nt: TGTGCCAGCAGCGTAGGGGATAGGTGGGGAGACGAGCAGTACTTC

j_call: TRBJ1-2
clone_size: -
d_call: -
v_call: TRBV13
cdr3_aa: CASSSGSGFGYTF
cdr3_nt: TGTGCCAGCAGCTCAGGTTCAGGGTTTGGCTACACCTTC

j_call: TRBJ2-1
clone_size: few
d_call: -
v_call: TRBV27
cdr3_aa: CASSGWWLADEQFF
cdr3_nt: TGTGCCAGCAGTGGGTGGTGGCTAGCAGATGAGCAGTTCTTC

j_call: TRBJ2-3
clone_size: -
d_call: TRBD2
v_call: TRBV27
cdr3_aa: CASSLWGLAGVGSTDTQYF
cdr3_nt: TGTGCCAGCAGTTTATGGGGACTAGCGGGAGTAGGGAGCACAGATACGCAGTATTTT

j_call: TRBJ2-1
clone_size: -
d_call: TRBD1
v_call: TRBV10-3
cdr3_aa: CAISRTGGNEQFF
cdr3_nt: TGTGCCATCAGCCGGACAGGCGGCAATGAGCAGTTCTTC

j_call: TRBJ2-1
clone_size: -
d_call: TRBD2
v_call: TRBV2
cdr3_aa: CASVGTSGLINEQFF
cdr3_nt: TGTGCCAGCGTAGGGACTAGCGGTCTTATCAATGAGCAGTTCTTC

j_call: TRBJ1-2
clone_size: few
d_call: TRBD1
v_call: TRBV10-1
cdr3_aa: CASTRATGPGYGYTF
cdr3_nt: TGCGCCAGCACTAGAGCGACAGGGCCGGGCTATGGCTACACCTTC

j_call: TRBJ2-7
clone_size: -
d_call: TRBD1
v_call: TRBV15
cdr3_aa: CATSSRGNHEQYF
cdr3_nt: TGTGCCACCAGCAGCAGGGGGAACCACGAGCAGTACTTC